Below, 11 T cell receptor beta chains from the same sample are listed, as sequenced in a study of T cell changes during pregnancy in multiple sclerosis (dated by TCRdb to the late 2010s). The protocol used for the library was the immunoSEQ multiplex PCR assay. TCRdb retrieved this table from immuneACCESS and kept in-frame rearrangements only. Not all clones are present; in checked studies, unresolved V genes account for under half, and no reason is known for the remainder. The sample profile shows 69,000 or so clones; about 91% of them were found once. The ten largest make up about 0.31% of the sample. The source was CD4+ T cells from peripheral blood mononuclear cells, collected in the third trimester of pregnancy. The receptors shown here come from a female donor in good health, enrolled as a control in a pregnancy study.

This sequence joins TRBV18 and TRBJ1-4, with D maybe TRBD1 (6 bases). The CDR3 has 14 residues. Trimming left V 7 bases short and J 10 bases short, with 19 bases between. CDR1 and CDR2 from the germline V gene are KGHSH and LQKENI. CDR3 sequence (DNA): TGTGCCAGCTTACAGACAGGAAGGCGCGGAAAACTGTTTTTT. Amino acids: CASLQTGRRGKLFF.

The count of this clone is one. The chain carries TRBV7-2 and TRBJ2-5; D ambiguous. The V end was cut by 3 bases, the J end by 2 bases, with 10 bases between. Germline V CDR1 and CDR2: SGHTA, FQGNSA. The CDR3 has 14 residues. CDR3 nucleotide sequence: TGTGCCAGCAGCTTTTCGGCGGTACAAGAGACCCAGTACTTC. Protein: CASSFSAVQETQYF.

The chain has TRBV11-2 and TRBJ2-2; D may be TRBD2 (5 bases). This CDR3 has 13 amino acids. Germline CDR1 is SGHAT and CDR2 is FQNNGV. Trimming pared 3 bases from V and 7 bases from J, leaving 9 bases between. For the CDR3, the DNA is TGTGCCAGCAGCTTTAACGAGGGCGGGGAGCTGTTTTTT. This translates into CASSFNEGGELFF.

V gene TRBV19 combines with J gene TRBJ1-4, with D perhaps TRBD1 (6 bases). The CDR3 is made up of 14 amino acids. V lost 2 bases and J lost 3, with 7 bases in between. CDR1 and CDR2 (germline): LNHDA, SQIVND (reference sequence). The CDR3 region has the DNA TGTGCCAGTAGTATACCAGGGGCTAATGAAAAACTGTTTTTT. This encodes CASSIPGANEKLFF.

The gene calls are TRBV5-4 and TRBJ2-3; D is perhaps TRBD1 (5 bases). Germline CDR1 SGHNT, CDR2 YYREEE (reference sequence). The CDR3 has 15 amino acids. Trimming left V 0 bases short and J 1 base short, with 9 bases between. The CDR3, as DNA: TGTGCCAGCAGCTTGGGTCAGGGTGGCACAGATACGCAGTATTTT. It specifies CASSLGQGGTDTQYF.

CDR3 DNA: TGTGCCAGCAGCGTAGTTGCCAGGGACACTGAAGCTTTCTTT. Translated, it gives CASSVVARDTEAFF. This chain joins TRBV9 and TRBJ1-1; tentative D call: TRBD1 (5 bases). This CDR3 has 14 amino acids. V shed 0 bases and J shed 3 bases, with 9 bases lying between them. Germline lookup yields CDR1 SGDLS and CDR2 YYNGEE.

The gene calls are TRBV7-9 and TRBJ1-4; perhaps TRBD1 as D (6 bases). The V end lost 5 bases, the J end lost 2 bases, and 12 bases lay between the germline ends. The CDR3 length is 15 residues. CDR1 is SEHNR, CDR2 FQNEAQ, per germline (reference sequence). The CDR3 DNA reads TGTGCCAGCAGCGAACAGGGTCCCACTAATGAAAAACTGTTTTTT. Its protein product is CASSEQGPTNEKLFF. The variable domain in full, with the rest retrieved from reference TRBV7-9 and TRBJ1-4, is DTGVSQNPRHKITKRGQNVTFRCDPISEHNRLYWYRQTLGQGPEFLTYFQNEAQLEKSRLLSDRFSAERPKGSFSTLEIQRTEQGDSAMYLCASSEQGPTNEKLFFGSGTQLSVL.

The CDR3 DNA is TGTGCCAGCAGTCGGGACATCCAACGAAACACCATATATTTT. Its translation is CASSRDIQRNTIYF. The gene calls are TRBV6-5 and TRBJ1-3; D might be TRBD1 (6 bases). There are 14 residues in the CDR3. Between the trimmed V and J ends, which lost 5 bases and 5 bases, there was a span of 13 bases. The germline CDR1 and CDR2 sequences are MNHEY and SVGAGI.

A single count supports this clone. The gene calls are TRBV30 and TRBJ1-5; unclear D gene. From germline, CDR1 is GTSNPN and CDR2 SVGIG (reference sequence). V was pared by 1 base and J by 4 bases, with 8 bases between. There are 13 residues in the CDR3. CDR3 bases: TGTGCCTGGAGTGGGGCAGAGAATCAGCCCCAGCATTTT. Encoded protein: CAWSGAENQPQHF.

The V gene is TRBV30, the J gene TRBJ2-7, with D possibly being TRBD2 (5 bases). Germline CDR1 GTSNPN, CDR2 SVGIG (reference sequence). V was clipped by 0 bases and J by 7 bases, with 16 bases between them. This CDR3 has 14 residues. As DNA, the CDR3 is TGTGCCTGGAGTGTTTTGGACCTGACGGGAGAGCAGTACTTC. Protein: CAWSVLDLTGEQYF.

Sample share makes this clone medium-sized. This chain links TRBV7-2 with TRBJ1-1; D gene unclear. Germline V gene lookup returns CDR1 SGHTA and CDR2 FQGNSA. There are 13 residues in the CDR3. V was shortened by 7 bases and J by 1 base, with 10 bases between the two germline ends. The CDR3, as DNA: TGTGCCAGCATAGGCTACAGGAACACTGAAGCTTTCTTT. This gives the protein CASIGYRNTEAFF.